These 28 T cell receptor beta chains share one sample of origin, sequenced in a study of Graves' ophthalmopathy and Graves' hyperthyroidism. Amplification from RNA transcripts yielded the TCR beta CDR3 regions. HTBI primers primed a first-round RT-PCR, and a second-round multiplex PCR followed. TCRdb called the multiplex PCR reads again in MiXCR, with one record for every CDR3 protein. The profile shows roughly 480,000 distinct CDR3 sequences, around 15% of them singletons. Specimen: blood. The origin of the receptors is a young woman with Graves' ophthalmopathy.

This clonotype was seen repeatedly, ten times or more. CDR3 in DNA: TGTGCCAGCCGGCCTCGCGCGGACCGCTCCTACGAGCAGTACTTC. Translating it yields CASRPRADRSYEQYF. V is TRBV6-1 and J is TRBJ2-7; no firm D call. The CDR3 has 15 residues. Germline values: CDR1 MNHNS, CDR2 SASEGT. V was clipped by 8 bases and J by 0 bases, with 17 bases between them.

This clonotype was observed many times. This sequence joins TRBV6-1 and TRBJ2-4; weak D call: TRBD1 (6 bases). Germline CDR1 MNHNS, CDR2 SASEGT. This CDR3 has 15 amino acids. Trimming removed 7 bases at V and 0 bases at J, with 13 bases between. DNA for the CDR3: TGTGCCAGCACCACCCTACAGGGAGCCAAAAACATTCAGTACTTC. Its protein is CASTTLQGAKNIQYF.

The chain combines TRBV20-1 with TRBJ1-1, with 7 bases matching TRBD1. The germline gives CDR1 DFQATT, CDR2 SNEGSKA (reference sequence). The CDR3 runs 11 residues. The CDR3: CRTGMNTEAFF. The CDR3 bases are TGCAGGACAGGGATGAACACTGAAGCTTTCTTT.

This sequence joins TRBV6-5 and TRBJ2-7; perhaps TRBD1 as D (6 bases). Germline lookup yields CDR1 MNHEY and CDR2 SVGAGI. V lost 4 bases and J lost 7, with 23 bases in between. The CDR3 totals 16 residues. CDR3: CASSSGETGPVGEQYF. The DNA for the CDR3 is TGTGCCAGCAGTTCCGGGGAGACAGGCCCCGTAGGAGAGCAGTACTTC.

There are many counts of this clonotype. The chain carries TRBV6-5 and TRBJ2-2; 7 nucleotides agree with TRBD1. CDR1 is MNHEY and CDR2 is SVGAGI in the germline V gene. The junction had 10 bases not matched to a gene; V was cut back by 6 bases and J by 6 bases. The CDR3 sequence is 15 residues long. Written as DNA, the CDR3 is TGTGCCAGCAGAGTACAGGGGTTGAGGGCCGGGGAGCTGTTTTTT. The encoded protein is CASRVQGLRAGELFF.

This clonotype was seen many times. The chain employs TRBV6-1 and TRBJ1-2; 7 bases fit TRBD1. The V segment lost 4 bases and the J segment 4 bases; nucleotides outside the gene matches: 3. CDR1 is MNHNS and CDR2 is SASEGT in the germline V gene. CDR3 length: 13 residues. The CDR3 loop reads CASSVGQPYGYTF. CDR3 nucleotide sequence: TGTGCCAGCAGTGTGGGACAGCCCTATGGCTACACCTTC.

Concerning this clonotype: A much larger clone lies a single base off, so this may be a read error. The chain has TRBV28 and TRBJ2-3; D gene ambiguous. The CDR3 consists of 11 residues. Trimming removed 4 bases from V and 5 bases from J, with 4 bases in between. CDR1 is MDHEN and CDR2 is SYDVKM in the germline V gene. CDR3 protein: CASSYVDTQYF. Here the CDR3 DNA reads TGTGCCAGCAGTTATGTAGATACGCAGTATTTT.

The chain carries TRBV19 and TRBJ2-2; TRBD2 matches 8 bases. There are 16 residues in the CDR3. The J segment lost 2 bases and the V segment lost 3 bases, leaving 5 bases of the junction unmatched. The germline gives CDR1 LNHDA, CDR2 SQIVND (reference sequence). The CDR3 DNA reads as TGTGCCAGTAGTATTGGTAGCGGGATTAACACCGGGGAGCTGTTTTTT. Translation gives CASSIGSGINTGELFF.

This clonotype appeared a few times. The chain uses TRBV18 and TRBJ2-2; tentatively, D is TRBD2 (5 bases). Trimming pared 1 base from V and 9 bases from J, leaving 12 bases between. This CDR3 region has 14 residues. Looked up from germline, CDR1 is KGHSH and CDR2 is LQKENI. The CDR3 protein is CASSPRSGSRELFF. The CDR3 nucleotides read TGTGCCAGCTCACCACGGTCGGGATCCCGGGAGCTGTTTTTT.

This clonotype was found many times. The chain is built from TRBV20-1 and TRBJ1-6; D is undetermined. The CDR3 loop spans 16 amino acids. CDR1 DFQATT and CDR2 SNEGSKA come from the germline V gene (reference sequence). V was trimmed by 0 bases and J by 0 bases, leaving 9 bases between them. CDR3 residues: CSARERESSYNSPLHF. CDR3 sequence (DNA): TGCAGTGCTAGAGAGAGGGAGAGCTCCTATAATTCACCCCTCCACTTT.

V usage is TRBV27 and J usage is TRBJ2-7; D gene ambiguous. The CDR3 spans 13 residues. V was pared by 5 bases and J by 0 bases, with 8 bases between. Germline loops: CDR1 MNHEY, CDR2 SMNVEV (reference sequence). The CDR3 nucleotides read TGTGCCAGCAGTCCCCGGACCTCCTACGAGCAGTACGTC. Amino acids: CASSPRTSYEQYV.

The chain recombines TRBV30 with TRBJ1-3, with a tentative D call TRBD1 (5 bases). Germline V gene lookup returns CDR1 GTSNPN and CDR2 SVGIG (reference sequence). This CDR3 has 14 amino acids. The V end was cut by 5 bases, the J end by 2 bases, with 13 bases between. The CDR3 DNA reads TGTGCCTGGCTCGACGGGACGGCTGGAAACACCATATATTTT. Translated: CAWLDGTAGNTIYF. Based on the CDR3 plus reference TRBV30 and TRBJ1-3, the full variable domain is SQTIHQWPATLVQPVGSPLSLECTVEGTSNPNLYWYRQAAGRGLQLLFYSVGIGQISSEVPQNLSASRPQDRQFILSSKKLLLSDSGFYLCAWLDGTAGNTIYFGEGSWLTVV.

CDR3 protein: CASSLLKGGTEAFF. The CDR3 DNA is TGTGCCAGCAGCTTACTAAAAGGGGGCACTGAAGCTTTCTTT. The chain carries TRBV12-3 or TRBV12-4 and TRBJ1-1; tentatively, D is TRBD1 (6 bases). This CDR3 comprises 14 residues. V was pared by 6 bases and J by 4 bases, with 15 bases between.

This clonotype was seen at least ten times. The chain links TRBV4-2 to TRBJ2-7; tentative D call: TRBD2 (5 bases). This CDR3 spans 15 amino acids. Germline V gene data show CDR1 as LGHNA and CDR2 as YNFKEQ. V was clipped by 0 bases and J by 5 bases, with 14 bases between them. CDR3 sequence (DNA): TGTGCCAGCAGCCAAGAACTAGAGAGGTCCCACGAGCAGTACTTC. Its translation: CASSQELERSHEQYF.

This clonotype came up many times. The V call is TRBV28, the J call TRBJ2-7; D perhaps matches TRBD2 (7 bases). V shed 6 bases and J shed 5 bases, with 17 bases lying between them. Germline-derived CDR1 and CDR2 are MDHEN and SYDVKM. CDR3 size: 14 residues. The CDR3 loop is CASSVGGAQDEQYF. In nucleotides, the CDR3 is TGTGCCAGCAGCGTAGGGGGGGCGCAGGACGAGCAGTACTTC.

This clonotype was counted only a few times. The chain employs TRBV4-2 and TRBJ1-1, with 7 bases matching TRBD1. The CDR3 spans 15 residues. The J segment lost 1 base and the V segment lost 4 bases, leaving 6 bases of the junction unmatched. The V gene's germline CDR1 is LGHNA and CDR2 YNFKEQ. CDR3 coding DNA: TGTGCCAGCAGCCCTAGGGACAGTGGGAACACTGAAGCTTTCTTT. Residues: CASSPRDSGNTEAFF.

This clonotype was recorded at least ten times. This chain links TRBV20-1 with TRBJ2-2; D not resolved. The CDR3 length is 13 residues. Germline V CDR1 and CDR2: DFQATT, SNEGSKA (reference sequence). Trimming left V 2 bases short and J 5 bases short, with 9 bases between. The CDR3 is CSARPGWTGELFF. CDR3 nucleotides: TGCAGTGCTAGACCTGGGTGGACCGGGGAGCTGTTTTTT.

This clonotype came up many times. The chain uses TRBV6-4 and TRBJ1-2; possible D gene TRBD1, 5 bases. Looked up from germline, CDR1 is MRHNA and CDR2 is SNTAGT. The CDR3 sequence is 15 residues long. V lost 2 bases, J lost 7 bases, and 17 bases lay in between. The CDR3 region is CASSDGAGSLRGYTF. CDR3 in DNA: TGTGCCAGCAGTGACGGGGCAGGGTCATTGCGTGGCTACACCTTC.

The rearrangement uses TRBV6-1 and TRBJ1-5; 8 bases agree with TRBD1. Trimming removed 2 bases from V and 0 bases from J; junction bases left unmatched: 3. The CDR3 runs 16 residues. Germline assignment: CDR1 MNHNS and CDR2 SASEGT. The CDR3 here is CASSERDRNSNQPQHF. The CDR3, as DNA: TGTGCCAGCAGTGAAAGGGACAGGAATAGCAATCAGCCCCAGCATTTT.

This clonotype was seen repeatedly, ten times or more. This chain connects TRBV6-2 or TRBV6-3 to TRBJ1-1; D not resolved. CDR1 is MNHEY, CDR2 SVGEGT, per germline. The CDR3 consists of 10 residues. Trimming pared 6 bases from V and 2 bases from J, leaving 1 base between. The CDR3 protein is CASRNTEAFF. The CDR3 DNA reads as TGTGCCAGCAGAAACACTGAAGCTTTCTTT.

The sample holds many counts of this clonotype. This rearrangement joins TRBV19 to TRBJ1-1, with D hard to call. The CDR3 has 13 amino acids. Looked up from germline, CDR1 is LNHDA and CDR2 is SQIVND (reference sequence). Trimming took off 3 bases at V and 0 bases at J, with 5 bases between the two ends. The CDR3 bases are TGTGCCAGTAGTATCTCCCTGAACACTGAAGCTTTCTTT. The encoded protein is CASSISLNTEAFF.

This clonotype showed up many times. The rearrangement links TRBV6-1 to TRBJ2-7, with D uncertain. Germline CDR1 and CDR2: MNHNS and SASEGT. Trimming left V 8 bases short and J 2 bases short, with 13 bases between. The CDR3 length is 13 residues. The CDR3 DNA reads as TGTGCCAGCGCGAGAGACCTTCCCTACGAGCAGTACTTC. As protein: CASARDLPYEQYF.

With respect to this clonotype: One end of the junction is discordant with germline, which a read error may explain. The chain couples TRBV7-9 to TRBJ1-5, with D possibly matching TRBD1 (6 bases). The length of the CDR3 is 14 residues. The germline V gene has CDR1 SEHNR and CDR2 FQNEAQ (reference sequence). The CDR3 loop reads CASSYQGSLGPQHF. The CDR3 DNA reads TGTGCCAGCAGCTATCAGGGGTCCCTCGGGCCCCAGCATTTC. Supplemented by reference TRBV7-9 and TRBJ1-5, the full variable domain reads DTGVSQNPRHKITKRGQNVTFRCDPISEHNRLYWYRQTLGQGPEFLTYFQNEAQLEKSRLLSDRFSAERPKGSFSTLEIQRTEQGDSAMYLCASSYQGSLGPQHFGDGTRLSIL.

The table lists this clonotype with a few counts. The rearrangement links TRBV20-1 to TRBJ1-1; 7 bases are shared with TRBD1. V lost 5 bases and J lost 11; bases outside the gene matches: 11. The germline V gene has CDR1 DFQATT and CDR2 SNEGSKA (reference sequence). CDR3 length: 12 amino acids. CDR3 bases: TGCAGTGCTGGGACAGTCAACCTGGGGGCTTTCTTT. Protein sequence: CSAGTVNLGAFF.

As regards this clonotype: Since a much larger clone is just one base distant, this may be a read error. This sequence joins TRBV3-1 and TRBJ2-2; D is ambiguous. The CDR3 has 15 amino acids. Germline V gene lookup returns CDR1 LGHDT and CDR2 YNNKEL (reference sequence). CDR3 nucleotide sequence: TGTTCCAGCAGCCAAGTCGTGACCAACACCGGGGAGCTGTTTTTT. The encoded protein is CSSSQVVTNTGELFF. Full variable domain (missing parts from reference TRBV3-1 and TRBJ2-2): DTAVSQTPKYLVTQMGNDKSIKCEQNLGHDTMYWYKQDSKKFLKIMFSYNNKELIINETVPNRFSPKSPDKAHLNLHINSLELGDSAVYFCSSSQVVTNTGELFFGEGSRLTVL.

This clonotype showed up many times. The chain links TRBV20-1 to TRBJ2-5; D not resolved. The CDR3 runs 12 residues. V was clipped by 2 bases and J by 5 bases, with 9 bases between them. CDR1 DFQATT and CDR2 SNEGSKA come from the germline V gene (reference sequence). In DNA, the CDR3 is TGCAGTGCTAGACCTGAGTGGGAGACCCAGTACTTC. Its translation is CSARPEWETQYF.

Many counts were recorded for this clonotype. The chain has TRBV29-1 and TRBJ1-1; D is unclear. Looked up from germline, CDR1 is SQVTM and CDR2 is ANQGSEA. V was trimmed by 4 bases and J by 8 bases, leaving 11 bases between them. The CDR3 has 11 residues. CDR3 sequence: CSVGSESEAFF. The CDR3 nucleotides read TGCAGCGTTGGAAGCGAGTCAGAAGCTTTCTTT.

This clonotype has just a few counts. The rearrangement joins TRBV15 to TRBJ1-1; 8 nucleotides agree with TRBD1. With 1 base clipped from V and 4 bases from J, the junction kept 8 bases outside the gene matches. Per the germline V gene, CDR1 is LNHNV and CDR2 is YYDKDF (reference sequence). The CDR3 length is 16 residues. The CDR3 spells CATSRGPGTGGTEAFF. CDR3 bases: TGTGCCACCAGCAGAGGCCCCGGGACAGGAGGCACTGAAGCTTTCTTT.